This entry lists 28 T cell receptor beta chains sequenced from one sample in a study. TCRdb re-called the 5' RACE reads through MiXCR, storing one row per CDR3 protein. The table lists 55,000 to 70,000 distinct CDR3 sequences, around a quarter of them singletons. Sequencing was carried out using tumor-infiltrating memory CD4+ T cells sorted from the breast tumor. Subset indicated: memory CD4+ T cells, CD4+CD45RO+CD25-. The receptors here all came from a female donor with breast cancer.

This rearrangement joins TRBV6-5 to TRBJ2-2; the match to TRBD1 covers 9 bases. The trim removed 6 bases at V and 3 bases at J, leaving 5 bases unmatched. The CDR3 has 15 amino acids. Germline CDR1 and CDR2: MNHEY and SVGAGI. CDR3 DNA sequence: TGTGCCAGCAGCCAACAGGGGGCCCACACCGGGGAGCTGTTTTTT. Translating gives CASSQQGAHTGELFF.

This clonotype has more than one count but fewer than ten. V and J are TRBV19 and TRBJ2-4; 10 nucleotides align to TRBD1. Germline-derived CDR1 and CDR2 are LNHDA and SQIVND (reference sequence). The CDR3 is made up of 15 amino acids. V lost 8 bases, J lost 0 bases, and 4 bases stayed unmatched. In nucleotides, the CDR3 is TGTGCCAGTGGTCGGGACAGGGGAGCCAAAAACATTCAGTACTTC. Protein product: CASGRDRGAKNIQYF.

This clonotype was detected many times. This CDR3 reads CASSLQTGLSGNTIYF. CDR3 DNA sequence: TGTGCCAGCAGCTTACAGACAGGGCTCTCTGGAAACACCATATATTTT. The rearrangement uses TRBV7-2 and TRBJ1-3; 7 bases are shared with TRBD1. Germline CDR1 and CDR2: SGHTA and FQGNSA. The V and J ends lost 2 bases and 0 bases, in that order; junction bases with no gene match: 4. The CDR3 covers 16 residues.

About this clonotype itself: No conserved phenylalanine or tryptophan is present at the end of the CDR3, so a read error is the likely explanation. The chain uses TRBV5-1 and TRBJ2-2; D is tentatively TRBD1 or TRBD2 (5 bases each). CDR3 length: 15 amino acids. The germline CDR1 and CDR2 sequences are SGHRS and YFSETQ. V lost 4 bases, J lost 2 bases, and 12 bases lay in between. Here the CDR3 reads CASSGRDVNTGELFL. The CDR3, as DNA: TGCGCCAGCAGCGGCCGGGACGTCAACACCGGGGAGCTGTTTTTG.

The genes are TRBV7-9 and TRBJ2-1; the match to TRBD2 covers 7 bases. Germline CDR1 SEHNR, CDR2 FQNEAQ (reference sequence). Trimming at V came to 3 bases and at J to 1 base, leaving 9 bases not matched to a gene. The CDR3 runs to 17 residues. This CDR3 reads CASSFFRGGGSYNEQFF. DNA of the CDR3: TGTGCCAGCAGCTTCTTTCGCGGGGGTGGGTCCTACAATGAGCAGTTCTTC.

About this clonotype: A read error may produce the germline difference seen at one junction end. J is TRBJ2-5 and V is TRBV20-1, with 11 bases aligning to TRBD2. The CDR3 is 14 amino acids. From germline, CDR1 is DFQATT and CDR2 SNEGSKA (reference sequence). The CDR3 is CNARLAGLLKTQYF. The CDR3 DNA is TGCAATGCTAGACTAGCGGGATTGTTAAAGACCCAGTACTTC.

Concerning this clonotype: Mismatch with germline at one junction end may stem from a read error. This chain links TRBV7-9 with TRBJ1-2; no reliable D call. The germline gives CDR1 SEHNR, CDR2 FQNEAQ (reference sequence). This CDR3 is built from 13 residues. The DNA for the CDR3 is TGTGCCAGCAATTTGTCGGAGGACTATGTCTACACCTTC. Its protein product is CASNLSEDYVYTF. The variable domain in full, with the rest retrieved from reference TRBV7-9 and TRBJ1-2, is DTGVSQNPRHKITKRGQNVTFRCDPISEHNRLYWYRQTLGQGPEFLTYFQNEAQLEKSRLLSDRFSAERPKGSFSTLEIQRTEQGDSAMYLCASNLSEDYVYTFGSGTRLTVV.

This clonotype showed up just a few times. The chain combines TRBV5-1 with TRBJ2-7; D is uncertain. Germline loops: CDR1 SGHRS, CDR2 YFSETQ. The CDR3 spans 13 residues. With 1 base removed from V and 1 base from J, the gap between germline ends came to 6 bases. The CDR3 region has the DNA TGCGCCAGCAGCTTGAAACAGTCCTACGAGCAGTACTTC. Amino acids: CASSLKQSYEQYF.

The CDR3 region is CASSQGANYGYTF. CDR3 nucleotide sequence: TGTGCCAGCAGCCAGGGGGCTAACTATGGCTACACCTTC. V gene TRBV14 combines with J gene TRBJ1-2; a possible D gene is TRBD1 (5 bases). CDR3 length: 13 amino acids. The germline V and J ends were trimmed by 3 bases and 0 bases, with 5 bases remaining between them. In germline, CDR1 is SGHDN, CDR2 FVKESK.

In its sample, this clonotype was seen a few times. Here the CDR3 omits its conserved ending phenylalanine or tryptophan, so a read error is the likely source. The limits of the CDR3 on the DNA are not certain, so only TCRdb's listed CDR3 is given. This chain joins TRBV5-6 and TRBJ2-3; TRBD2, the table's D call, lacks a check against the DNA. The CDR3 is 13 residues long, counting both termini. In germline, CDR1 is SGHDT, CDR2 YYEEEE. Here the CDR3 reads CASSPWGLAPLPR.

In the case of this clonotype: The junction and the germline gene differ at one end; a read error may be behind it. V and J are TRBV29-1 and TRBJ2-5; 9 bases match TRBD1. In germline, CDR1 is SQVTM, CDR2 ANQGSEA. This CDR3 contains 14 residues. In nucleotides, the CDR3 is TGCAGCGTCGCGGACAGGGGAAGGGGAGAGACCCGGTACTTC. Translated: CSVADRGRGETRYF. The full variable domain, its missing parts supplied by reference TRBV29-1 and TRBJ2-5, is SAVISQKPSRDICQRGTSLTIQCQVDSQVTMMFWYRQQPGQSLTLIATANQGSEATYESGFVIDKFPISRPNLTFSTLTVSNMSPEDSSIYLCSVADRGRGETRYFGPGTRLLVL.

This clonotype was picked up a small number of times. One end of the junction fails to match germline, which may point to a read error. The chain has TRBV7-7 and TRBJ1-5; no reliable D call. The germline gives CDR1 SSHAT, CDR2 FNYEAQ (reference sequence). The CDR3 consists of 15 residues. The CDR3: CASSQTRVYNQPQHF. For the CDR3, the DNA is TGTGCTAGCAGTCAAACGAGGGTTTACAATCAGCCCCAGCATTTT.

There are a few counts of this clonotype. The rearrangement uses TRBV10-3 and TRBJ2-1; no definite D call. Trimming cost V 3 bases and J 4 bases, with 4 bases left between them. The CDR3 covers 12 residues. The germline V gene encodes CDR1 ENHRY and CDR2 SYGVKD. The CDR3, as DNA: TGTGCCATCAGTGACGGGTACAATGAGCAGTTCTTC. Amino acids: CAISDGYNEQFF.

The chain has TRBV6-5 and TRBJ2-2; 7 nucleotides agree with TRBD1. V lost 8 bases and J lost 0; bases outside the gene matches: 3. The CDR3 covers 14 residues. Germline V gene lookup returns CDR1 MNHEY and CDR2 SVGAGI. CDR3 sequence reads: CASLGQTNTGELFF. In DNA form, the CDR3 reads TGTGCCAGCCTGGGACAGACGAACACCGGGGAGCTGTTTTTT.

This clonotype was seen a few times. The V call is TRBV6-5, the J call TRBJ2-3, with 8 bases lining up with TRBD2. Germline V gene data show CDR1 as MNHEY and CDR2 as SVGAGI. The CDR3 runs 16 residues. Germline trimming cut 0 bases from V and 0 bases from J; bases unmatched to any gene: 2. The CDR3, as DNA: TGTGCCAGCAGTTACTCTGGCGGGAGGAGCACAGATACGCAGTATTTT. Translation: CASSYSGGRSTDTQYF.

This rearrangement joins TRBV6-5 to TRBJ2-5; 10 nucleotides match TRBD2. The V and J ends lost 7 bases and 3 bases, in that order; junction bases with no gene match: 8. The CDR3 extends over 15 amino acids. Germline CDR1 and CDR2: MNHEY and SVGAGI. The CDR3 nucleotides are TGTGCCAGCACCGCCCCACTAGCGGGAAAAGAGACCCAGTACTTC. It yields the protein CASTAPLAGKETQYF.

At least ten counts were recorded for this clonotype. The chain is built from TRBV5-1 and TRBJ2-3; TRBD1 or TRBD2 may be the D gene (5 bases each). CDR1 is SGHRS and CDR2 is YFSETQ in the germline V gene. V was clipped by 3 bases and J by 3 bases, with 14 bases between them. The CDR3 consists of 15 residues. The CDR3 coding sequence is TGCGCCAGCAGCTCCTGGGACGAGGAGACAGATACGCAGTATTTT. Protein sequence: CASSSWDEETDTQYF.

This clonotype was detected only a few times. The chain is built from TRBV5-1 and TRBJ2-3; D gene unclear. CDR1 and CDR2 (germline): SGHRS, YFSETQ. The CDR3 covers 16 residues. V was shortened by 0 bases and J by 4 bases, with 15 bases between the two germline ends. CDR3 DNA: TGCGCCAGCAGCTTGGCCGCTGGGATAGGATCAGATACGCAGTATTTT. This codes for CASSLAAGIGSDTQYF.

The chain combines TRBV10-3 with TRBJ1-2; no clear D gene. V was pared by 3 bases and J by 0 bases, with 8 bases between. The CDR3 runs to 14 residues. CDR1 is ENHRY and CDR2 is SYGVKD in the germline V gene. DNA of the CDR3: TGTGCCATCAGTGAAAGAGGAGCTAACTATGGCTACACCTTC. It is translated as CAISERGANYGYTF.

The table lists this clonotype with many counts. The chain links TRBV5-1 to TRBJ2-7; D may be TRBD1 (5 bases). The CDR3 totals 14 residues. The germline V gene encodes CDR1 SGHRS and CDR2 YFSETQ. Between the trimmed V and J ends, which lost 4 bases and 2 bases, there was a span of 13 bases. CDR3 nucleotides: TGCGCCAGCAGCCTGACAGCGAACGCCTACGAGCAGTACTTC. Protein: CASSLTANAYEQYF.

This clonotype was seen a handful of times. This chain links TRBV4-1 with TRBJ1-3; D perhaps matches TRBD1 (6 bases). V was cut by 2 bases and J by 0 bases, with 11 bases left in between. CDR1 and CDR2 (germline): MGHRA, YSYEKL. The CDR3 length is 16 residues. The CDR3 nucleotides are TGCGCCAGCAGCCAACAAGACAGGCACTCTGGAAACACCATATATTTT. Its protein product is CASSQQDRHSGNTIYF.

The chain carries TRBV20-1 and TRBJ2-1; 7 bases are a match to TRBD2. V trimming: 0 bases; J trimming: 9 bases; junction bases outside the gene matches: 8. The CDR3 is 14 residues long. The germline gives CDR1 DFQATT, CDR2 SNEGSKA (reference sequence). The CDR3 region is CSARDLGLVGEQFF. As DNA, the CDR3 is TGCAGTGCTAGAGACCTTGGACTAGTTGGTGAGCAGTTCTTC.

The rearrangement uses TRBV29-1 and TRBJ2-5; the D is unclear. From germline, CDR1 is SQVTM and CDR2 ANQGSEA. V was pared by 3 bases and J by 4 bases, with 12 bases between. The CDR3 sequence is 13 residues long. The CDR3: CSVDHGRRETQYF. The CDR3 DNA is TGCAGCGTTGATCATGGGCGGAGAGAGACCCAGTACTTC.

The genes are TRBV12-3 or TRBV12-4 and TRBJ2-1; 12 bases map to TRBD1. This CDR3 is 14 amino acids long. The V and J ends lost 6 bases and 9 bases, in that order; junction bases with no gene match: 6. CDR3 in DNA: TGTGCCAGCAGCCCCGGGACAGGGGGCGGTGAGCAGTTCTTC. Translation gives CASSPGTGGGEQFF.

This clonotype was recorded only once. The rearrangement links TRBV5-1 to TRBJ2-5; TRBD1 is a possible D gene (6 bases). This CDR3 comprises 15 residues. Trimming cost V 3 bases and J 5 bases, with 17 bases left between them. Germline V gene sequence: CDR1 SGHRS, CDR2 YFSETQ. The CDR3 DNA reads TGCGCCAGCAGCTCACCAGGGGAGCGCCAGGAGACCCAGTACTTC. Protein: CASSSPGERQETQYF.

This sequence joins TRBV20-1 and TRBJ1-2, with no clear D. The germline gives CDR1 DFQATT, CDR2 SNEGSKA (reference sequence). This CDR3 spans 13 amino acids. V lost 6 bases and J 0 bases, leaving 11 bases between the germline ends. The CDR3 spells CSAMGSANYGYTF. CDR3 coding DNA: TGCAGTGCCATGGGCTCGGCTAACTATGGCTACACCTTC.

The gene calls are TRBV9 and TRBJ2-5; D call uncertain. This CDR3 has 15 amino acids. Germline V CDR1 and CDR2: SGDLS, YYNGEE. Trimming shortened V by 3 bases and J by 3 bases, and 15 bases separated the two germline ends. The CDR3 is CASSGIPDVKETQYF. The DNA for the CDR3 is TGTGCCAGCAGCGGAATACCGGACGTAAAAGAGACCCAGTACTTC.

CDR3 sequence reads: CASSEAQGFQPQHF. For the CDR3, the DNA is TGTGCCAGCAGTGAAGCGCAGGGTTTTCAGCCCCAGCATTTT. The chain is built from TRBV6-1 and TRBJ1-5; possible D gene TRBD1, 5 bases. Germline CDR1 and CDR2: MNHNS and SASEGT. V lost 0 bases and J 6 bases, leaving 9 bases between the germline ends. CDR3 length: 14 residues.